This section outlines one T cell receptor (beta chain) sequence together with its context. An end of the junction differs from the germline gene, which may be a read error. Original handling: Amplification of reference gene primers provided the estimated nucleated cell counts. The protocol was immunoSEQ multiplex PCR, while the TCRdb copy is restricted to in-frame clones and leaves out a portion. That table gives V, J and clone size, and the DNA gave D and trimming. The sample carries around 94,000 clones, roughly 80% recorded once. This entry is derived from a study of blood T cell repertoires in COVID-19. Background on the study: Collection of acute and convalescent COVID-19 samples took place in the United States, Italy and Spain. PBMCs, B-cell-depleted T cells, or T cells were the source of the cDNA or gDNA that made up the material.

The TCR was taken from a human donor in a cohort sampled during active COVID-19. Source material: peripheral blood.

CDR3 sequence (DNA): TGTGCCAGCTCACCAAGCAGGAACGCTGAAGCTTTCTTT. It encodes CASSPSRNAEAFF. This chain links TRBV18 with TRBJ1-1, with unresolved D. The germline V gene has CDR1 KGHSH and CDR2 LQKENI. The length of the CDR3 is 13 residues.